This T cell receptor beta chain was documented in a study of cytotoxic CD8 clonotypes in ibrutinib-treated CLL. Only in-frame clones appear in the TCRdb table, and some are missing; sequencing was by immunoSEQ multiplex PCR. Here the sample spans under 300,000 clones, around 76% being singletons. The germline CDR1 and CDR2 sequences are MNHNY and SVGAGI (reference sequence). The CDR3 runs 11 residues. The V call is TRBV6-6, the J call TRBJ1-2; perhaps TRBD1 as D (5 bases). The sample here was PBMCs, taken at disease progression, from a patient treated with ibrutinib. The clonotype comes from a human donor with chronic lymphocytic leukemia. This CDR3 reads CAVGGGGGYTF. CDR3 DNA: TGTGCTGTCGGGGGAGGCGGAGGCTACACCTTC.